This T cell receptor (beta chain) was retrieved from a study of blood T cell repertoires in COVID-19. On the study more broadly: Whether acute or convalescent, the COVID-19 samples came from the United States, Italy and Spain. T cells, B-cell-depleted T cells, or PBMCs provided the cDNA or gDNA that served as material.

V was pared by 8 bases and J by 6 bases, with 20 bases between. The CDR3 runs to 14 residues. From germline, CDR1 is MNHEY and CDR2 SVGAGI. Original methodology: Amplification from reference gene primers served as the basis for estimated nucleated cell counts. The method was immunoSEQ multiplex PCR; TCRdb's version includes in-frame clones alone and lacks a portion of them. The V and J calls and clone size are taken from that table; D and trimming were inferred from the DNA. Among around 150,000 clones listed, around four fifths were seen once. Sequenced material: peripheral blood. V gene TRBV6-5 combines with J gene TRBJ2-7; possibly TRBD1 for D (6 bases). The clonotype comes from a man between 65 and 79 years old with acute or convalescent COVID-19. CDR3: CASLIDRRPSEQYF. The CDR3 DNA reads TGTGCCAGCCTTATAGACAGGCGCCCTAGCGAGCAGTACTTC.